Listed here are 32 T cell receptor beta chains from one sample, sequenced in a study of lymphopenia after photon versus proton radiotherapy (dated by TCRdb to between 2018 and 2021). Libraries were prepared through the immunoSEQ multiplex PCR assay. As stored in TCRdb, this immuneACCESS dataset retains in-frame rearrangements with V and J assigned. A fraction of the clones does not appear; measured against another copy, unresolved V genes explain less than half of the discrepancy, and the remainder lacks a known reason. The sample has 35,000 to 45,000 clones on record, under 85% of them singletons. The ten largest account for roughly a quarter of the sample. The sample in question was peripheral blood, obtained from a patient treated with proton-based radiotherapy. These receptors were taken from a woman aged 70 to 79 with pancreatic cancer.

This clone showed up just once. This rearrangement joins TRBV6-6 to TRBJ2-3, with D perhaps matching TRBD1 (5 bases). The CDR3 has 12 amino acids. Germline values: CDR1 MNHNY, CDR2 SVGAGI (reference sequence). Trimming removed 4 bases from V and 14 bases from J, with 16 bases in between. CDR3: CASSLSRERGYF. As DNA, the CDR3 is TGTGCCAGCAGTTTATCTAGAGAAAGGGGGTATTTT.

This clone was seen once. V usage is TRBV7-9 and J usage is TRBJ1-5, with D tentatively TRBD1 (5 bases). The ends were cut back, 6 bases at V and 3 bases at J, with 15 bases in the middle. The CDR3 sequence is 15 residues long. CDR1 SEHNR and CDR2 FQNEAQ come from the germline V gene (reference sequence). The CDR3 DNA follows: TGTGCCAGCAGTCCCATGGGGGGGAACAATCAGCCCCAGCATTTT. This translates into CASSPMGGNNQPQHF.

This clone came up once. At one boundary the junction diverges from the germline segment, which might be a read error. The chain couples TRBV11-2 to TRBJ2-7; D not resolved. The CDR3 covers 15 residues. Germline V gives CDR1 SGHAT, CDR2 FQNNGV. DNA of the CDR3: TGCGCCAGCAGCTTAGCAGGTGGTAGCTCCTACGAGCAGTACTTC. It encodes CASSLAGGSSYEQYF.

This chain connects TRBV5-6 to TRBJ1-5; TRBD1 aligns across 10 bases. This CDR3 region has 14 residues. The V gene end was trimmed by 3 bases and the J gene end by 4 bases; junction bases not matched to a gene: 1. Germline V lookup: CDR1 SGHDT, CDR2 YYEEEE. Here the CDR3 DNA reads TGTGCCAGCAGCTGGACAGGGGGTAATCAGCCCCAGCATTTT. Its protein is CASSWTGGNQPQHF.

The J gene is TRBJ1-1, the V gene TRBV11-3; D gene uncertain. The germline V and J ends were trimmed by 2 bases and 1 base, with 5 bases remaining between them. The CDR3 totals 13 residues. Germline V CDR1 and CDR2: SGHNT, YENEEA. In DNA form, the CDR3 reads TGTGCCAGCAGCTTAAGGTGGAACACTGAAGCTTTCTTT. Translated: CASSLRWNTEAFF.

The rearrangement joins TRBV27 to TRBJ2-7; 9 nucleotides match TRBD1. The junction had 3 bases not matched to a gene; V was cut back by 6 bases and J by 3 bases. Germline V gene lookup returns CDR1 MNHEY and CDR2 SMNVEV (reference sequence). This CDR3 comprises 13 residues. CDR3 residues: CASSGQGYYEQYF. CDR3 sequence (DNA): TGTGCCAGCAGCGGACAGGGGTACTACGAGCAGTACTTC.

The CDR3 protein is CASSVQMNTEAFF. CDR3 sequence (DNA): TGTGCCAGTAGTGTACAGATGAACACTGAAGCTTTCTTT. The gene calls are TRBV19 and TRBJ1-1; D not certain. V dropped 5 bases and J dropped 0 bases, with 7 bases sitting between them. Germline CDR1 LNHDA, CDR2 SQIVND (reference sequence). The CDR3 is made up of 13 amino acids.

The V gene is TRBV7-3, the J gene TRBJ2-5; perhaps TRBD2 as D (6 bases). The CDR3 has 16 amino acids. The germline CDR1 and CDR2 sequences are SGHTA and FQGTGA. V dropped 5 bases and J dropped 4 bases, with 20 bases sitting between them. The DNA for the CDR3 is TGTGCCAGCAGCCCGAATCCGGGCGTGGGGGGAGAGACCCAGTACTTC. Its protein product is CASSPNPGVGGETQYF.

This chain uses TRBV6-1 with TRBJ2-7; 9 bases agree with TRBD1. CDR1 and CDR2 (germline): MNHNS, SASEGT. This CDR3 comprises 14 residues. The ends lost 4 bases at V and 7 bases at J; junction bases unmatched: 8. The CDR3 nucleotides are TGTGCCAGCAGTGGTTGGGACAGGGAGGGTGAGCAGTACTTC. This codes for CASSGWDREGEQYF.

The V and J genes are TRBV4-3 and TRBJ2-2; TRBD2 is a possible D gene (6 bases). Trimming stripped 3 bases from V and 4 bases from J, with 18 bases between. Per germline, CDR1 LGHNA and CDR2 YSLEER. This CDR3 has 17 amino acids. CDR3 region: CASSHVPGVQGTGELFF. The DNA of the CDR3 is TGCGCCAGCAGCCATGTGCCGGGGGTTCAGGGCACCGGGGAGCTGTTTTTT.

This clone was found once. J is TRBJ2-2 and V is TRBV5-1, with TRBD1 identical over 7 bases. V lost 7 bases and J lost 3; bases outside the gene matches: 6. The CDR3 spans 14 residues. From germline, CDR1 is SGHRS and CDR2 YFSETQ. This CDR3 is CASVPTGDTGELFF. The CDR3 DNA follows: TGCGCCAGCGTCCCTACAGGGGACACCGGGGAGCTGTTTTTT. The full variable domain, completed using reference TRBV5-1 and TRBJ2-2, is KAGVTQTPRYLIKTRGQQVTLSCSPISGHRSVSWYQQTPGQGLQFLFEYFSETQRNKGNFPGRFSGRQFSNSRSEMNVSTLELGDSALYLCASVPTGDTGELFFGEGSRLTVL.

V and J are TRBV5-4 and TRBJ1-2; D is ambiguous. Germline CDR1 and CDR2: SGHNT and YYREEE (reference sequence). The CDR3 contains 15 residues. Trimming pared 2 bases from V and 8 bases from J, leaving 19 bases between. The CDR3 coding sequence is TGTGCCAGCAGCTTCCCAACTTCTGGACCACCCGGCTACACCTTC. Translating it yields CASSFPTSGPPGYTF.

The chain's CDR3 is CASSRGDSGANVLTF. The CDR3 coding sequence is TGTGCCAGCTCCAGGGGGGACTCTGGGGCCAACGTCCTGACTTTC. The chain couples TRBV27 to TRBJ2-6; possibly TRBD1 for D (7 bases). Germline V lookup: CDR1 MNHEY, CDR2 SMNVEV (reference sequence). The CDR3 spans 15 residues. Between the trimmed V and J ends, which lost 8 bases and 0 bases, there was a span of 11 bases.

V gene TRBV13 combines with J gene TRBJ2-2, with 7 bases fitting TRBD2. The CDR3 is 17 residues long. V was pared by 4 bases and J by 0 bases, with 8 bases of the junction left unmatched. Germline lookup yields CDR1 PRHDT and CDR2 FYEKMQ (reference sequence). The CDR3 here is CASSSRVGGTNTGELFF. The DNA of the CDR3 is TGTGCCAGCAGCTCGCGGGTCGGGGGGACGAACACCGGGGAGCTGTTTTTT.

The CDR3 is CASSQGTDDQPQHF. The CDR3 DNA reads as TGTGCCAGCAGCCAAGGGACAGATGATCAGCCCCAGCATTTT. The V call is TRBV4-2, the J call TRBJ1-5, with D possibly TRBD1 on 6 matching bases. The CDR3 contains 14 residues. The V end lost 1 base, the J end lost 5 bases, and 9 bases lay between the germline ends. CDR1 LGHNA and CDR2 YNFKEQ come from the germline V gene.

The chain is built from TRBV10-3 and TRBJ1-1; 9 bases are shared with TRBD1. V was pared by 6 bases and J by 10 bases, with 3 bases of the junction left unmatched. Germline CDR1 and CDR2: ENHRY and SYGVKD. This CDR3 has 11 amino acids. The CDR3 bases are TGTGCCATCAGAGGGACAGGGAGAGCTTTCTTT. Protein sequence: CAIRGTGRAFF.

This chain uses TRBV27 with TRBJ2-1, with 10 bases matching TRBD2. Germline loops: CDR1 MNHEY, CDR2 SMNVEV (reference sequence). The CDR3 has 16 amino acids. The V and J ends lost 2 bases and 7 bases, in that order; junction bases with no gene match: 8. The CDR3 loop reads CASSLLSSGSSNEQFF. CDR3 bases: TGTGCCAGCAGTTTACTATCTAGCGGGAGTTCGAATGAGCAGTTCTTC.

This chain uses TRBV11-2 with TRBJ1-1, with D maybe TRBD1 (5 bases). Germline V gives CDR1 SGHAT, CDR2 FQNNGV. This CDR3 comprises 16 residues. Trimming took 7 bases from V and 1 from J, leaving 19 bases between them. The DNA for the CDR3 is TGTGCCAGCACCTTTGCCCCGGGACCTACGAACACTGAAGCTTTCTTT. Protein sequence: CASTFAPGPTNTEAFF.

The rearrangement uses TRBV28 and TRBJ2-7; no definite D call. The germline V gene has CDR1 MDHEN and CDR2 SYDVKM. The CDR3 has 13 residues. V was pared by 8 bases and J by 3 bases, with 14 bases between. Here the CDR3 DNA reads TGTGCCAGCTGCAGCTCGGACGGCTACGAGCAGTACTTC. It codes for CASCSSDGYEQYF.

The V and J genes are TRBV27 and TRBJ1-1; D gene ambiguous. The V end was cut by 2 bases, the J end by 0 bases, with 10 bases between. Germline V gives CDR1 MNHEY, CDR2 SMNVEV (reference sequence). This CDR3 comprises 15 residues. The CDR3 region has the DNA TGTGCCAGCAGTTTACGTGTGACCATGAACACTGAAGCTTTCTTT. This translates into CASSLRVTMNTEAFF.

This clone has only one observation. The rearrangement joins TRBV11-2 to TRBJ1-1; 7 bases fit TRBD1. The V gene's germline CDR1 is SGHAT and CDR2 FQNNGV. This CDR3 has 14 residues. The V and J ends lost 2 bases and 10 bases, in that order; junction bases with no gene match: 10. The CDR3, as DNA: TGTGCCAGCAGCTTAACGATCACCCCAGGGGGAGCTTTCTTT. It translates to CASSLTITPGGAFF.

The rearrangement links TRBV5-6 to TRBJ1-2; TRBD1 aligns across 7 bases. The CDR3 length is 14 residues. The V and J ends lost 4 bases and 9 bases, in that order; junction bases with no gene match: 12. Germline V gene data show CDR1 as SGHDT and CDR2 as YYEEEE. The DNA for the CDR3 is TGTGCCAGCAGCCCGGGCGGGACAGTCGGTAGCTACACCTTC. This sequence encodes CASSPGGTVGSYTF.

The chain links TRBV10-1 to TRBJ2-7, with TRBD1 identical over 7 bases. The length of the CDR3 is 14 residues. Germline lookup yields CDR1 WNHNN and CDR2 SYGVQD (reference sequence). V shed 0 bases, J shed 3 bases, and the junction held 2 bases outside the gene matches. The CDR3 protein is CASSESRDSYEQYF. CDR3 bases: TGCGCCAGCAGTGAGTCTAGGGACAGCTACGAGCAGTACTTC.

This clone was found once. The chain carries TRBV5-1 and TRBJ2-1; 8 bases fit TRBD2. Germline V CDR1 and CDR2: SGHRS, YFSETQ. V lost 0 bases and J lost 2; bases outside the gene matches: 7. CDR3 length equals 17 residues. This CDR3 reads CASSLEWTGGPYNEQFF. The CDR3 DNA is TGCGCCAGCAGCTTGGAGTGGACGGGAGGGCCCTACAATGAGCAGTTCTTC.

The CDR3 DNA reads TGTGCCAGCAGCTTGGTTGGCAGCGGCTACACCTTC. Translating gives CASSLVGSGYTF. The chain recombines TRBV5-4 with TRBJ1-2; D is ambiguous. The V end lost 0 bases, the J end lost 8 bases, and 8 bases lay between the germline ends. The CDR3 runs 12 residues. Germline V gene sequence: CDR1 SGHNT, CDR2 YYREEE (reference sequence).

This chain links TRBV29-1 with TRBJ1-6; 7 nucleotides match TRBD1. The germline CDR1 and CDR2 sequences are SQVTM and ANQGSEA. With V trimmed by 4 bases and J by 10 bases, 7 bases remained unmatched. This CDR3 comprises 13 residues. CDR3 in DNA: TGCAGCGTTGCCCCAGGGGGTAACTCACCCCTCCACTTT. It codes for CSVAPGGNSPLHF.

The chain has TRBV7-9 and TRBJ1-3, with D perhaps matching TRBD1 (5 bases). The V end was cut by 0 bases, the J end by 7 bases, with 10 bases between. There are 14 residues in the CDR3. Germline V lookup: CDR1 SEHNR, CDR2 FQNEAQ (reference sequence). The DNA for the CDR3 is TGTGCCAGCAGCTTAGCATCAGGGAGGAACACCATATATTTT. It translates to CASSLASGRNTIYF.

A few counts support this clone. The chain combines TRBV5-3 with TRBJ1-1; D unclear. TRBV5-3 is an ORF, and what it does is uncertain. The length of the CDR3 is 11 residues. Trimming removed 8 bases at V and 3 bases at J, with 8 bases between. The CDR3 DNA follows: TGTGCCAGTCCGGGGTACACTGAAGCTTTCTTT. Amino acid sequence: CASPGYTEAFF.

The chain joins TRBV5-6 to TRBJ2-3; the match to TRBD1 covers 8 bases. Germline V gene data show CDR1 as SGHDT and CDR2 as YYEEEE. The length of the CDR3 is 14 residues. With V trimmed by 5 bases and J by 4 bases, 6 bases remained unmatched. CDR3 sequence: CASRGAGGADTQYF. DNA for the CDR3: TGTGCCAGCAGGGGCGCAGGGGGCGCAGATACGCAGTATTTT. The variable domain in full, with the rest retrieved from reference TRBV5-6 and TRBJ2-3, is DAGVTQSPTHLIKTRGQQVTLRCSPKSGHDTVSWYQQALGQGPQFIFQYYEEEERQRGNFPDRFSGHQFPNYSSELNVNALLLGDSALYLCASRGAGGADTQYFGPGTRLTVL.

This clone was observed a single time. CDR3: CASSSATGSQPQHF. Written as DNA, the CDR3 is TGTGCCAGCAGTTCCGCTACAGGTTCACAGCCCCAGCATTTT. This chain connects TRBV5-6 to TRBJ1-5, with D maybe TRBD1 (5 bases). The CDR3 has 14 residues. Trimming left V 5 bases short and J 7 bases short, with 16 bases between. Germline-derived CDR1 and CDR2 are SGHDT and YYEEEE.

This clone has only a few counts. V and J are TRBV4-2 and TRBJ2-2; D is perhaps TRBD2 (6 bases). Trimming cost V 0 bases and J 1 base, with 24 bases left between them. The germline CDR1 and CDR2 sequences are LGHNA and YNFKEQ. The CDR3 consists of 21 residues. The CDR3 region is CASSQDWGSRLVRKNTGELFF. The DNA for the CDR3 is TGTGCCAGCAGCCAAGATTGGGGCTCGAGACTAGTTCGAAAGAACACCGGGGAGCTGTTTTTT.

As DNA, the CDR3 is TGTGCCAGCAGTCGAGTCTCGGGGGCGCTTGGAAACACCATATATTTT. Translating it yields CASSRVSGALGNTIYF. V gene TRBV27 combines with J gene TRBJ1-3; a possible D gene is TRBD1 (6 bases). The germline gives CDR1 MNHEY, CDR2 SMNVEV (reference sequence). The V and J ends lost 5 bases and 3 bases respectively, with 17 bases between them. There are 16 residues in the CDR3.